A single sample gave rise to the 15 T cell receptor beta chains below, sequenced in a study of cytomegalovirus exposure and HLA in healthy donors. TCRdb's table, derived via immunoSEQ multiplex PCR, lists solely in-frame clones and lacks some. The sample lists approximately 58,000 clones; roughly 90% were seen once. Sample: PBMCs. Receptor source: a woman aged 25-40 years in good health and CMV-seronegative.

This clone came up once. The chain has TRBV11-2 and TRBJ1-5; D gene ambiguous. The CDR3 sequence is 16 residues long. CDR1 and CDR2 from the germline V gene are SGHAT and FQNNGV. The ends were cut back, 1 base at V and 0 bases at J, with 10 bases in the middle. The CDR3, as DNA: TGTGCCAGCAGCTTAGTGGTCAGGTATAGCAATCAGCCCCAGCATTTT. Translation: CASSLVVRYSNQPQHF.

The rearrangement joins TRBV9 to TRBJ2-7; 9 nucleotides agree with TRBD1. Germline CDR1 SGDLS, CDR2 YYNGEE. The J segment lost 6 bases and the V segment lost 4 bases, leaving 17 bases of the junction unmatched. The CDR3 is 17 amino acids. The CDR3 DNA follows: TGTGCCAGCAGCCCCACCGGGACAGGGACGGTAATGGGCGAGCAGTACTTC. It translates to CASSPTGTGTVMGEQYF.

The CDR3 loop is CASSLVLAGGLYEQYF. CDR3 DNA: TGTGCCAGCAGCTTAGTTTTAGCGGGAGGTCTCTACGAGCAGTACTTC. The chain couples TRBV11-2 to TRBJ2-7, with 10 bases fitting TRBD2. Germline V CDR1 and CDR2: SGHAT, FQNNGV. The CDR3 runs 16 residues. The V gene end was trimmed by 1 base and the J gene end by 3 bases; junction bases not matched to a gene: 6.

The DNA for the CDR3 is TGTGCCAGTAGACGACTAGCGGGAGAGGTTGAGCAGTTCTTC. This codes for CASRRLAGEVEQFF. The gene calls are TRBV19 and TRBJ2-1; TRBD2 aligns across 12 bases. The J segment lost 9 bases and the V segment lost 6 bases, leaving 6 bases of the junction unmatched. This CDR3 contains 14 residues. Germline CDR1 LNHDA, CDR2 SQIVND (reference sequence).

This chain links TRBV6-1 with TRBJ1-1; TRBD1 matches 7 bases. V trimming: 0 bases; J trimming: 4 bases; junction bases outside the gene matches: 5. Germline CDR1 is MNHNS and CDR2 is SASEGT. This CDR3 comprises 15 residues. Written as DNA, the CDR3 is TGTGCCAGCAGTGAAGCCGGAGCAGGGGGCACTGAAGCTTTCTTT. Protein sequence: CASSEAGAGGTEAFF.

The CDR3 loop is CASSLDFETSGTTGELFF. The CDR3 DNA reads as TGTGCCAGCAGCTTAGATTTCGAGACTAGCGGTACCACCGGGGAGCTGTTTTTT. The chain is built from TRBV11-2 and TRBJ2-2, with 9 bases aligning to TRBD2. CDR3 size: 18 residues. V shed 0 bases and J 4 bases; nucleotides not matched to a gene: 9. Germline loops: CDR1 SGHAT, CDR2 FQNNGV.

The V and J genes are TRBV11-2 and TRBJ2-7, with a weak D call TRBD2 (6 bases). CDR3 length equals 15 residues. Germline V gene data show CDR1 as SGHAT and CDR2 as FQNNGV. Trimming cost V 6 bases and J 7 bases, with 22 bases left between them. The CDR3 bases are TGTGCCAGCAGATCCCGTATGAGCGGGCGGATAGAGCAGTACTTC. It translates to CASRSRMSGRIEQYF.

The CDR3 is CASSYEQDYGYTF. The CDR3 DNA reads as TGTGCCAGCAGTTATGAACAGGACTATGGCTACACCTTC. The gene calls are TRBV6-5 and TRBJ1-2; a weak D match, TRBD1 (5 bases). CDR1 and CDR2 (germline): MNHEY, SVGAGI. The V gene lost 3 bases and the J gene lost 3 bases, with 8 bases spanning the gap. The CDR3 extends over 13 amino acids.

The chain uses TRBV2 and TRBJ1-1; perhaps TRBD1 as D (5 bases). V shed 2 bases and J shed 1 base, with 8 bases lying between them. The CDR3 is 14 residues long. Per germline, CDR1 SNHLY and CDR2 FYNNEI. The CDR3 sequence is CASSESGSNTEAFF. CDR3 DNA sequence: TGTGCCAGCAGTGAATCAGGGTCGAACACTGAAGCTTTCTTT.

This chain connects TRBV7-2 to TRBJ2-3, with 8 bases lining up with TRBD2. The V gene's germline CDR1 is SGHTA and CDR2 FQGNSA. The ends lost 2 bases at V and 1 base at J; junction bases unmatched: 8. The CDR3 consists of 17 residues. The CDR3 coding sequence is TGTGCCAGCAGCTTAAGCGGGAGTGTTGGTGGCACAGATACGCAGTATTTT. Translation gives CASSLSGSVGGTDTQYF.

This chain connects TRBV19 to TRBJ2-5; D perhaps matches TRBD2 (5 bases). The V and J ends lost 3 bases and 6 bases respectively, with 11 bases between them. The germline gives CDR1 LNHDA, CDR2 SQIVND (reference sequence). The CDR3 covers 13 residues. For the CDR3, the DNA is TGTGCCAGTAGTATTTCCGGGGAAAAGACCCAGTACTTC. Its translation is CASSISGEKTQYF.

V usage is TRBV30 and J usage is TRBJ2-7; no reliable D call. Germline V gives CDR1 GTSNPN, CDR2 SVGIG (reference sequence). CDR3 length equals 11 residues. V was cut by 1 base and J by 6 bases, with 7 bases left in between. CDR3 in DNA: TGTGCCTGGAGTGCGACAAGCGAGCAGTACTTC. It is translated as CAWSATSEQYF.

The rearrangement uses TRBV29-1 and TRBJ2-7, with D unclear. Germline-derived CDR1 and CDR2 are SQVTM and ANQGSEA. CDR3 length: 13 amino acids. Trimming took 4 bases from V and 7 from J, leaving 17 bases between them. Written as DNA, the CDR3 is TGCAGCGTTGCATCCAGACTGGGTCTGGAGCAGTACTTC. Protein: CSVASRLGLEQYF.

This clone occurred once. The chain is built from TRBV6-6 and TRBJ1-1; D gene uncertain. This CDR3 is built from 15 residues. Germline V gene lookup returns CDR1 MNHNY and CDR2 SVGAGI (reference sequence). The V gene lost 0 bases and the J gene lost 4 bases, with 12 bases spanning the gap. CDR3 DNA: TGTGCCAGCAGTTACTCGAGTCCGGACTCCACTGAAGCTTTCTTT. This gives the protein CASSYSSPDSTEAFF.

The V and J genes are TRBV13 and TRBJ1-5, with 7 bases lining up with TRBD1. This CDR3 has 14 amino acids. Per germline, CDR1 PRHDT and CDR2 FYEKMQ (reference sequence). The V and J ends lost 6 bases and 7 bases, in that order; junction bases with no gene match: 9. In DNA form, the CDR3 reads TGTGCCAGCAGACGCACAGGGGACGAGCAGCCCCAGCATTTT. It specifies CASRRTGDEQPQHF.